The subject of this entry is one TCR beta chain. The data are from a study of shared T cell receptors in the human thymus. Clones were read by immunoSEQ multiplex PCR, and TCRdb kept only the in-frame ones, dropping some. Found here are fewer than 700,000 clones, more than 75% of them singletons; the top ten hold around 0.01%. The CDR3 length is 13 residues. From germline, CDR1 is MRHNA and CDR2 SNTAGT. The V end was cut by 3 bases, the J end by 4 bases, with 9 bases between. This same sample was also taken into another study, of human thymus T cells. That report adds: Having corrective surgery for congenital heart defects, healthy Finnish infants were the ones who donated. Highly overlapping thymic repertoires among unrelated individuals were reported in related research.

The sample comprised thymocytes. The TCR sequence derives from a boy in the first two years of life with a congenital heart defect. The chain is built from TRBV6-4 and TRBJ1-2; TRBD1 might be the D (5 bases). The CDR3 spells CASSERQSYGYTF. The CDR3 DNA is TGTGCCAGCAGTGAAAGACAGTCCTATGGCTACACCTTC.